These T cell receptor beta chains were read from a single sample in a study of identical twins. Each CDR3 protein gets one entry after TCRdb re-called the 5' RACE reads with MiXCR. The table shows around 490,000 distinct CDR3 sequences, with about 16% occurring only once. The same specimen was also included in a second study, on yellow fever vaccine responses in identical twins.

Sample: CD4+ T cells sorted from blood. These receptors came from a woman between 18 and 29 years old in good health. Both conserved end residues are part of each CDR3. D genes are given only for firm matches. Clone size is given for some rows only: seen once, a few or many times, or a class if the clone is expanded.

J	size	D	V	CDR3	DNA
TRBJ1-2	few	-	TRBV28	CASRGRANYGYTF	TGTGCCAGCCGGGGAAGGGCTAACTATGGCTACACCTTC
TRBJ2-4	-	-	TRBV29-1	CSVLVGQVGWAKNIQYF	TGCAGCGTTCTGGTAGGGCAGGTAGGGTGGGCCAAAAACATTCAGTACTTC
TRBJ2-2	-	TRBD2	TRBV23-1	CASSQSPGGRTGELFF	TGCGCCAGCAGTCAATCGCCGGGGGGGCGCACCGGGGAGCTGTTTTTT
TRBJ2-2	many	-	TRBV29-1	CSVSGSTTGELFF	TGCAGCGTTTCAGGGTCGACCACCGGGGAGCTGTTTTTT
TRBJ1-3	few	-	TRBV5-1	CASSDGTGNTIYF	TGCGCCAGCAGCGATGGGACAGGAAACACCATATATTTT
TRBJ2-3	-	TRBD2	TRBV29-1	CSVERGSSGKTDTQYF	TGCAGCGTTGAAAGGGGGTCTAGCGGGAAAACAGATACGCAGTATTTT
TRBJ2-1	few	TRBD1	TRBV10-1	CASSEGQVNEQFF	TGCGCCAGCAGTGAGGGACAGGTCAATGAGCAGTTCTTC
TRBJ1-2	-	-	TRBV2	CAMHVVDLGYTF	TGTGCCATGCATGTGGTGGATTTAGGCTACACCTTC
TRBJ2-1	-	TRBD1	TRBV5-6	CASSGDRKGPYNEQFF	TGTGCCAGCAGCGGGGACAGAAAAGGGCCCTACAATGAGCAGTTCTTC
TRBJ2-6	-	-	TRBV27	CASSLFALASGANVLTF	TGTGCCAGCAGTTTATTTGCTCTAGCTTCCGGGGCCAACGTCCTGACTTTC
TRBJ2-1	-	TRBD2	TRBV4-1	CASSQGIRATSGNPSYNEQFF	TGCGCCAGCAGCCAAGGGATCCGTGCGACTAGCGGGAACCCTTCCTACAATGAGCAGTTCTTC
TRBJ1-3	-	-	TRBV6-5	CASSLDGAGGNTIYF	TGTGCCAGCAGTTTGGACGGCGCTGGTGGAAACACCATATATTTT
TRBJ1-1	few	-	TRBV20-1	CSAFPRNTEAFF	TGCAGTGCCTTCCCAAGGAACACTGAAGCTTTCTTT
TRBJ1-1	-	-	TRBV3-1	CASSHRGAGENTEAFF	TGTGCCAGCAGCCACCGAGGGGCAGGAGAGAACACTGAAGCTTTCTTT
TRBJ1-1	few	TRBD1	TRBV18	CASSRDRGHTEAFF	TGTGCCAGCTCACGCGACAGGGGGCACACTGAAGCTTTCTTT
TRBJ2-5	few	TRBD1	TRBV24-1	CATRENRGQETQYF	TGTGCCACCAGAGAAAACAGGGGCCAAGAGACCCAGTACTTC
TRBJ2-7	-	TRBD2	TRBV20-1	CSARAGDEQYF	TGCAGTGCAAGAGCGGGAGACGAGCAGTACTTC
TRBJ2-1	few	TRBD1	TRBV5-1	CASSWGQGVMNEQFF	TGCGCCAGCAGCTGGGGACAGGGGGTTATGAATGAGCAGTTCTTC
TRBJ2-5	-	-	TRBV5-1	CASSLALTAKETQYF	TGCGCCAGCAGCTTGGCCTTGACAGCAAAAGAGACCCAGTACTTC
TRBJ2-3	-	TRBD1	TRBV10-3	CATGGGQGGTDTQYF	TGTGCCACTGGCGGGGGACAGGGTGGCACAGATACGCAGTATTTT
TRBJ2-3	many	TRBD2	TRBV12-3/TRBV12-4	CASRDSGGAVDTQYF	TGTGCCAGCAGAGACAGCGGGGGGGCCGTGGATACGCAGTATTTT
TRBJ2-3	-	-	TRBV6-1	CASSPARVGADTQYF	TGTGCCAGCAGTCCCGCCCGTGTGGGTGCAGATACGCAGTATTTT
TRBJ2-2	few	-	TRBV3-1	CASSPGLLTTGELFF	TGTGCCAGCAGCCCCGGACTTCTAACCACCGGGGAGCTGTTTTTT
TRBJ2-1	many	-	TRBV29-1	CSVFSDEQFF	TGCAGCGTTTTCTCTGATGAGCAGTTCTTC
TRBJ2-3	-	-	TRBV5-1	CASSLALPPTDTQYF	TGCGCCAGCAGCTTGGCTCTCCCCCCCACAGATACGCAGTATTTT
TRBJ2-3	-	TRBD2	TRBV15	CATSTGLSSTDTQYF	TGTGCCACCAGCACGGGACTATCTAGCACAGATACGCAGTATTTT
TRBJ2-7	few	-	TRBV28	CASMQGSYEQYF	TGTGCCAGCATGCAGGGATCCTACGAGCAGTACTTC
TRBJ2-1	few	-	TRBV12-3/TRBV12-4	CASTPMGASHEQFF	TGTGCCAGCACCCCGATGGGAGCATCCCATGAGCAGTTCTTC
TRBJ1-2	-	-	TRBV20-1	CSARTYGYTF	TGCAGTGCTAGGACCTATGGCTACACCTTC
TRBJ2-7	-	-	TRBV20-1	CSARGLGQGIYEQYF	TGCAGTGCTAGGGGCCTAGGGCAGGGGATCTACGAGCAGTACTTC
TRBJ2-7	-	-	TRBV5-1	CASSFGRDHEQYF	TGCGCCAGCAGCTTTGGAAGAGACCACGAGCAGTACTTC
TRBJ2-1	few	-	TRBV14	CASSQRVSYNEQFF	TGTGCCAGCAGCCAACGGGTCTCCTACAATGAGCAGTTCTTC
TRBJ2-5	-	TRBD2	TRBV9	CASNPGSGRTQETQYF	TGTGCCAGCAACCCCGGAAGCGGGAGGACCCAAGAGACCCAGTACTTC
TRBJ2-5	-	-	TRBV4-1	CASSQGLASSQSRETQYF	TGCGCCAGCAGCCAAGGTTTGGCTAGCTCCCAAAGTAGGGAGACCCAGTACTTC
TRBJ2-6	-	TRBD1	TRBV7-8	CASSLARVTGGGYGANVLTF	TGTGCCAGCAGCTTAGCGCGTGTGACAGGGGGCGGGTATGGGGCCAACGTCCTGACTTTC
TRBJ1-5	few	-	TRBV2	CASNTRGGNQPQHF	TGTGCCAGTAATACGCGGGGGGGCAATCAGCCCCAGCATTTT
TRBJ2-5	-	TRBD2	TRBV29-1	CSVETSGVQETQYF	TGCAGCGTTGAGACTAGCGGGGTCCAAGAGACCCAGTACTTC
TRBJ2-2	-	TRBD2	TRBV3-1	CASSQLAGRSGELFF	TGTGCCAGCAGCCAATTAGCGGGGAGGTCCGGGGAGCTGTTTTTT
TRBJ1-2	few	-	TRBV12-3/TRBV12-4	CASRSNRDLFSF	TGTGCCAGCAGGTCTAACAGGGACCTTTTCTCCTTC
TRBJ1-3	many	-	TRBV28	CASSLPGQGGNTIYF	TGTGCCAGCAGCCTCCCTGGACAAGGTGGAAACACCATATATTTT
TRBJ2-1	-	TRBD1	TRBV15	CAIGEGTGVFNEQFF	TGTGCCATCGGAGAAGGGACAGGGGTCTTCAATGAGCAGTTCTTC
TRBJ1-1	-	-	TRBV5-1	CASSLYYPGRIQRDTEAFF	TGCGCCAGCAGCTTGTACTATCCGGGACGCATCCAAAGGGACACTGAAGCTTTCTTT
TRBJ1-1	-	TRBD1	TRBV12-3/TRBV12-4	CASSLRQGASTEAFF	TGTGCCAGCAGCCTCCGACAGGGGGCCAGCACTGAAGCTTTCTTT
TRBJ2-1	few	TRBD2	TRBV2	CATIAGGYNEQFF	TGTGCCACCATAGCGGGAGGTTACAATGAGCAGTTCTTC
TRBJ2-1	-	-	TRBV10-3	CAIGDYNEQFF	TGTGCCATCGGAGATTACAATGAGCAGTTCTTC
TRBJ2-2	-	-	TRBV7-9	CASSLGAGDINTGELFF	TGTGCCAGCAGCTTAGGTGCTGGGGACATTAACACCGGGGAGCTGTTTTTT